A single TCR beta chain is shown here with its context. This specimen comes from a study of blood T cell repertoires in COVID-19. Study context: Italy, Spain and the United States were the sources of the convalescent and acute COVID-19 samples.

V shed 2 bases and J shed 1 base, with 9 bases lying between them. CDR3 length: 14 amino acids. Germline values: CDR1 MNHEY, CDR2 SMNVEV (reference sequence). Sequenced by immunoSEQ multiplex PCR; TCRdb stores in-frame clones only, minus some. The repertoire holds some 170,000 clones, with about 88% as singletons. All enrollees were roughly 18 to 89 years old and from 20 to 25 US areas. This rearrangement joins TRBV27 to TRBJ2-7; D gene unclear. This sequence originates from a human donor with acute COVID-19. The donor label of this sample is uncertain. The sequencing input was PBMCs or T cells enriched from blood (not recorded which). CDR3 DNA: TGTGCCAGCAGTTTAACTCCCGGGTCCTACGAGCAGTACTTC. This gives the protein CASSLTPGSYEQYF.